Listed below are T cell receptor beta chains from one sample, sequenced in a study of CD8+ T cells in alopecia areata. The table came from immunoSEQ multiplex PCR; TCRdb's copy has only in-frame clones and leaves some out. The profile shows 150,000 to 200,000 clones, over 45% of them singletons. The sequencing here drew on CD4+ T cells sorted from blood, taken at week 24, from a patient treated with tofacitinib. The origin of the receptors is a human donor with alopecia areata. The CDR3 runs from the conserved cysteine through the conserved F or W. The D gene is left open where the match is weak. Where a row states a size, it is once, few, many or the class of an expanded clone; other rows omit it.

few	TRBJ2-6	TRBV4-1	-	TGCGCCAGCAGCCAAGTTGTGAGCTCTGGGGCCAACGTCCTGACTTTC	CASSQVVSSGANVLTF
-	TRBJ1-5	TRBV2	-	TGTGCCAGCAGTGATTGGTACGCGGAGGGCGGGCAGCCCCAGCATTTT	CASSDWYAEGGQPQHF
-	TRBJ2-3	TRBV19	-	TGTGCCAGTAGTTCAAGACTAGGAGCAGATACGCAGTATTTT	CASSSRLGADTQYF
-	TRBJ2-7	TRBV10-3	TRBD1	TGTGCCATCAGGGGACAGGGGCTCGGCGAGCAGTACTTC	CAIRGQGLGEQYF
once	TRBJ1-2	TRBV2	-	TGTGCCAGCAGTATGGACGATTGGGGCTACACCTTC	CASSMDDWGYTF
-	TRBJ2-1	TRBV5-4	-	TGTGCCAGCAGCCCACAAACTAGCATAGTGAAGTTCTTC	CASSPQTSIVKFF
-	TRBJ1-4	TRBV29-1	TRBD1	TGCAGCGTTCGACAGGGCTCTAATGAAAAACTGTTTTTT	CSVRQGSNEKLFF
-	TRBJ2-4	TRBV28	-	TGTGCCAGCACCCTGAATTACAGACTAGCCAAAAACATTCAGTACTTC	CASTLNYRLAKNIQYF
-	TRBJ1-5	TRBV15	-	TGTGCCACCAGCAGAGCGAAAGGGGCGCAAACTGATCAGCCCCAGCATTTT	CATSRAKGAQTDQPQHF
few	TRBJ2-3	TRBV4-3	-	TGCGCCAGCAGCCAAGACCCAGACAGGAGCACAGATACGCAGTATTTT	CASSQDPDRSTDTQYF
-	TRBJ2-7	TRBV4-1	TRBD1	TGCGCCAGCAGCCGATTAAAGGACAGGGACTACGAGCAGTACTTC	CASSRLKDRDYEQYF
-	TRBJ2-4	TRBV4-1	-	TGCGCCAGCAGCCAAGCGACAGCCCTTATGACGGGAGCCAAAAACATTCAGTACTTC	CASSQATALMTGAKNIQYF
-	TRBJ2-1	TRBV9	TRBD1	TGTGCCAGCAGCGTATTCCGGGACAGGGCTTACAATGAGCAGTTCTTC	CASSVFRDRAYNEQFF
-	TRBJ2-7	TRBV7-9	TRBD1	TGTGCCAGCAGCTCCCCCGGGACAGAGACCTACGAGCAGTACTTC	CASSSPGTETYEQYF
-	TRBJ2-5	TRBV29-1	-	TGCAGCGCCCCGTCGGGGAGTGGATGGGAGACCCAGTACTTC	CSAPSGSGWETQYF
-	TRBJ1-1	TRBV18	-	TGTGCCAGCTCACCGCAGTCGAACACTGAAGCTTTCTTT	CASSPQSNTEAFF
-	TRBJ2-3	TRBV14	-	TGTGCCAGCAGCCAGGGACTTACGGGCGATACGCAGTATTTT	CASSQGLTGDTQYF
-	TRBJ2-2	TRBV11-2	-	TGTGCCAGCAGCTTAGATTTCGACCGCGCCACCGGGGAGCTGTTTTTT	CASSLDFDRATGELFF
few	TRBJ2-6	TRBV29-1	-	TGCAGCGTTTCGAGGGAGTCTGGGGCCAACGTCCTGACTTTC	CSVSRESGANVLTF
-	TRBJ2-5	TRBV7-2	-	TGTGCCAGCAGCTCCCGGCTTGCTCAGGGACGGACCCTTTCGTACTTC	CASSSRLAQGRTLSYF
-	TRBJ1-2	TRBV4-1	TRBD1	TGCGCCAGCAGCCAAGGGGGACAGGGGGCTGTTGGCTACACCTTC	CASSQGGQGAVGYTF
few	TRBJ2-2	TRBV25-1	-	TGTGCCAGCAGTGAATGGGTGGTTACAGGTTCGGGGGAGCTGTTTTTT	CASSEWVVTGSGELFF
few	TRBJ1-2	TRBV2	-	TGTGCCAGCAGAGAACTGGAGGGAGACTATGGCTACACCTTC	CASRELEGDYGYTF
once	TRBJ2-7	TRBV6-1	-	TGTGCCAGCAGCAGGACCGCCTACGAGCAGTACTTC	CASSRTAYEQYF
-	TRBJ2-5	TRBV7-9	-	TGTGCCAGCACCCCGATGGTGGGACACCAAGAGACCCAGTACTTC	CASTPMVGHQETQYF
-	TRBJ1-1	TRBV28	-	TGTGCCGTCACCGCGGGGAACACTGAAGCTTTCTTT	CAVTAGNTEAFF
-	TRBJ1-2	TRBV6-5	TRBD1	TGTGCCAGCAGAAGACAGGGATCCGGTGGCTACACCTTC	CASRRQGSGGYTF
few	TRBJ2-5	TRBV11-1	-	TGTGCCAGCAGCCAGGGACTTGAGGAAGAGACCCAGTACTTC	CASSQGLEEETQYF
-	TRBJ2-7	TRBV6-5	TRBD1	TGTGCCAGCAGTCCACAGGGGGCTCGGGAGCAGTACTTC	CASSPQGAREQYF
-	TRBJ2-3	TRBV30	TRBD2	TGTGCCTGGAGCCTGGGACTAGCGAGCGCAGATACGCAGTATTTT	CAWSLGLASADTQYF
few	TRBJ1-1	TRBV29-1	TRBD1	TGCAGCGTACAGACAGGGGTGAGCACTGAAGCTTTCTTT	CSVQTGVSTEAFF
few	TRBJ1-5	TRBV28	-	TGTGCCAGCAAGATCTCCGGCGGGAATCAGCCCCAGCATTTT	CASKISGGNQPQHF
-	TRBJ2-2	TRBV6-4	-	TGTGCCAGCAGTGACAAGCTGCGGGTTGTAGTCGATATCACCGGGGAGCTGTTTTTT	CASSDKLRVVVDITGELFF